This T cell receptor beta chain was documented in a study of beta chain features in type 1 diabetes. Broader study findings: TCRB CDR3 length was moderately but significantly reduced in all four CD4+ subsets of Type 1 diabetes patients. The naive, central memory and Treg TCRB repertoires showed an apparent similarity that was greater among patients than among healthy donors. VDJ junctions from type 1 diabetes patients carried fewer insertions and larger deletions.

Worth noting for this clone: Its specificity is unknown.

Sequencing targeted expressed TCRB transcripts, as all isolated RNA had been reverse transcribed. Only in-frame clones appear in the TCRdb table, and some are missing; sequencing was by immunoSEQ multiplex PCR. Counted here are around 710,000 clones, about an eighth occurring once; the ten biggest clones make up roughly 0.12%. Based on CD45RO/CCR7/CD25/CD127/CD95/CD27, CD4+ regulatory, stem cell-like memory, naive and central memory cells were sorted. The ends were cut back, 6 bases at V and 6 bases at J, with 21 bases in the middle. This CDR3 has 15 residues. In germline, CDR1 is ENHRY, CDR2 SYGVKD.

This receptor was identified in a man aged 25 to 45 with type 1 diabetes. Sequenced sample: naive CD4+ T cells from blood. The chain joins TRBV10-3 to TRBJ2-7; D perhaps matches TRBD2 (6 bases). Written as DNA, the CDR3 is TGTGCCATCAGAGGAAGCGGAGGGGAAGGTGTCGAGCAGTACTTC. The encoded protein is CAIRGSGGEGVEQYF.